A single sample gave rise to the 27 T cell receptor beta chains below, sequenced in a study of early T cells in non-severe SARS-CoV-2 infection. One entry per CDR3 protein, called by TCRdb with MiXCR from the 5' RACE reads. The sample holds 61,000 or so distinct CDR3 sequences, about 11% seen once. Material: whole blood, obtained at baseline. Every receptor here comes from an adult who was a healthcare worker with PCR-confirmed SARS-CoV-2 infection or an uninfected control (not recorded which). The donor label of this sample is uncertain.

This clonotype occurred many times. This chain connects TRBV18 to TRBJ2-1; D may match TRBD1 or TRBD2 (5 bases each). Trimming cost V 5 bases and J 5 bases, with 19 bases left between them. From germline, CDR1 is KGHSH and CDR2 LQKENI. The CDR3 runs to 16 residues. The CDR3 region is CASSNNQGPGNNEQFF. CDR3 in DNA: TGTGCCAGCTCAAATAACCAGGGCCCGGGGAACAATGAGCAGTTCTTC.

CDR3 DNA: TGTGCCTTCCGGACTAGCACAGATACGCAGTATTTT. Its protein is CAFRTSTDTQYF. V usage is TRBV6-1 and J usage is TRBJ2-3; D perhaps matches TRBD2 (5 bases). In germline, CDR1 is MNHNS, CDR2 SASEGT. Deletions cut 11 bases from V and 0 bases from J, with 9 bases between. The CDR3 covers 12 residues.

This clonotype came up a few times. The gene calls are TRBV7-6 and TRBJ2-6; possibly TRBD1 or TRBD2 for D (5 bases each). CDR1 SGHVS and CDR2 FNYEAQ come from the germline V gene. Trimming left V 3 bases short and J 4 bases short, with 10 bases between. CDR3 size: 15 residues. CDR3 sequence (DNA): TGTGCCAGCAGCTTTGGGGGTGCAGGGGCCAACGTCCTGACTTTC. It yields the protein CASSFGGAGANVLTF. Looking up the rest from reference TRBV7-6 and TRBJ2-6 gives the full variable domain: GAGVSQSPRYKVTKRGQDVALRCDPISGHVSLYWYRQALGQGPEFLTYFNYEAQQDKSGLPNDRFSAERPEGSISTLTIQRTEQRDSAMYRCASSFGGAGANVLTFGAGSRLTVL.

This clonotype was seen a handful of times. The genes are TRBV19 and TRBJ2-2; D gene unclear. The length of the CDR3 is 15 residues. The germline CDR1 and CDR2 sequences are LNHDA and SQIVND (reference sequence). The V gene lost 7 bases and the J gene lost 0 bases, with 12 bases spanning the gap. Written as DNA, the CDR3 is TGTGCCAGTACTTGGGGTCTCCCGAACACCGGGGAGCTGTTTTTT. Translated: CASTWGLPNTGELFF.

In this sample, this clonotype turned up many times. The chain links TRBV29-1 to TRBJ1-2; 8 positions match TRBD1. In germline, CDR1 is SQVTM, CDR2 ANQGSEA. This CDR3 is built from 13 residues. After removal of 3 bases from V and 2 bases from J, the junction contained 2 bases not matched to a gene. The CDR3: CSVEDRENYGYTF. CDR3 in DNA: TGCAGCGTTGAGGACAGGGAGAACTATGGCTACACCTTC.

This clonotype was seen only a few times. V is TRBV11-2 and J is TRBJ1-1; 7 bases match TRBD1. In germline, CDR1 is SGHAT, CDR2 FQNNGV. The CDR3 contains 13 residues. The V segment lost 6 bases and the J segment 5 bases; nucleotides outside the gene matches: 6. The CDR3 loop reads CASREQGETEAFF. CDR3 nucleotide sequence: TGTGCCAGCAGAGAGCAGGGGGAAACTGAAGCTTTCTTT.

The table lists this clonotype with many counts. The rearrangement joins TRBV2 to TRBJ1-2; D call uncertain. CDR1 and CDR2 (germline): SNHLY, FYNNEI. This CDR3 spans 13 amino acids. V lost 3 bases and J 7 bases, leaving 12 bases between the germline ends. The CDR3 DNA sequence: TGTGCCAGCAGTGAGGCCGAAAGGGCTGGCTACACCTTC. Its translation: CASSEAERAGYTF.

By proportion, this clonotype is medium-sized. The V and J genes are TRBV5-1 and TRBJ2-3; TRBD2 aligns across 10 bases. Germline CDR1 reads SGHRS; CDR2 reads YFSETQ. This CDR3 has 17 amino acids. Trimming took 4 bases from V and 0 from J; bases not matched to a gene: 8. The chain's CDR3 is CASSPGGSGGSTDTQYF. Written as DNA, the CDR3 is TGCGCCAGCAGCCCCGGTGGTAGCGGGGGGAGCACAGATACGCAGTATTTT.

This clonotype was counted only a few times. The chain employs TRBV19 and TRBJ2-5, with D perhaps matching TRBD1 (6 bases). The CDR3 sequence is 14 residues long. Germline V gives CDR1 LNHDA, CDR2 SQIVND (reference sequence). V lost 4 bases, J lost 1 base, and 10 bases lay in between. In DNA form, the CDR3 reads TGTGCCAGTAGTACACAGGGCCCCCAAGAGACCCAGTACTTC. This translates into CASSTQGPQETQYF.

Many counts were recorded for this clonotype. V usage is TRBV6-1 and J usage is TRBJ2-2; 7 bases agree with TRBD2. CDR3 size: 17 residues. The V gene end was trimmed by 3 bases and the J gene end by 0 bases; junction bases not matched to a gene: 7. Germline-derived CDR1 and CDR2 are MNHNS and SASEGT. The CDR3 sequence is CASSDLLAFSNTGELFF. The CDR3 DNA reads TGTGCCAGCAGTGATCTACTAGCGTTTTCGAACACCGGGGAGCTGTTTTTT.

This clonotype has a handful of counts. This chain joins TRBV7-2 and TRBJ1-1, with a possible D match to TRBD1 (5 bases). The germline gives CDR1 SGHTA, CDR2 FQGNSA. This CDR3 region has 15 residues. The V end lost 2 bases, the J end lost 1 base, and 11 bases lay between the germline ends. The CDR3 here is CASSLQGRPNTEAFF. In DNA form, the CDR3 reads TGTGCCAGCAGCTTACAGGGACGGCCGAACACTGAAGCTTTCTTT.

The chain employs TRBV27 and TRBJ2-1; D might be TRBD1 or TRBD2, each matching 5 bases. This CDR3 comprises 10 residues. Trimming shortened V by 2 bases and J by 15 bases, and 8 bases separated the two germline ends. Germline V gene data show CDR1 as MNHEY and CDR2 as SMNVEV (reference sequence). CDR3 nucleotides: TGTGCCAGCAGTTTAGGGGGTCGGTTCTTC. Its protein is CASSLGGRFF.

The chain combines TRBV7-3 with TRBJ1-5, with 7 bases matching TRBD1. This CDR3 region has 13 residues. Trimming removed 2 bases from V and 6 bases from J; junction bases left unmatched: 1. The germline V gene encodes CDR1 SGHTA and CDR2 FQGTGA. CDR3 nucleotide sequence: TGTGCCAGCAGCTTAGACAGGGCTCAGCCCCAGCATTTT. Translation: CASSLDRAQPQHF.

This sequence joins TRBV12-5 and TRBJ2-5; 7 bases are a match to TRBD1. CDR1 and CDR2 (germline): LGHNT, FRNRAP. There are 14 residues in the CDR3. Trimming removed 6 bases from V and 9 bases from J; junction bases left unmatched: 13. The CDR3 DNA follows: TGTGCTAGTGGCGGAGAGGGACAGAAGGGCCCCCAGTACTTC. This codes for CASGGEGQKGPQYF.

This clonotype came up a few times. The genes are TRBV6-1 and TRBJ2-2; TRBD2 might be the D (6 bases). Germline CDR1 and CDR2: MNHNS and SASEGT. This CDR3 contains 13 residues. The V and J ends lost 7 bases and 9 bases respectively, with 15 bases between them. Here the CDR3 DNA reads TGTGCCAGCACTGGGACTTACGACCGGGAGCTGTTTTTT. The encoded protein is CASTGTYDRELFF.

The table lists this clonotype with a few counts. The rearrangement uses TRBV29-1 and TRBJ1-1, with unresolved D. CDR1 and CDR2 (germline): SQVTM, ANQGSEA. There are 13 residues in the CDR3. V dropped 4 bases and J dropped 1 base, with 10 bases sitting between them. CDR3 loop: CSVGYRKNTEAFF. In nucleotides, the CDR3 is TGCAGCGTTGGTTATCGGAAGAACACTGAAGCTTTCTTT.

The table lists this clonotype with a few counts. The chain is built from TRBV5-1 and TRBJ1-2; D is perhaps TRBD1 (5 bases). The length of the CDR3 is 13 residues. Trimming took 4 bases from V and 2 from J, leaving 9 bases between them. Per the germline V gene, CDR1 is SGHRS and CDR2 is YFSETQ. CDR3 loop: CASSMDTNYGYTF. DNA of the CDR3: TGCGCCAGCAGCATGGACACGAACTATGGCTACACCTTC.

A note on this clonotype: Sequence at one end of the junction differs from germline and may be a read error. The V gene is TRBV20-1, the J gene TRBJ2-2; TRBD2 might be the D (5 bases). Germline CDR1 reads DFQATT; CDR2 reads SNEGSKA (reference sequence). The CDR3 totals 14 residues. In DNA form, the CDR3 reads TGCAGTGCTAGTCCTGGGGAGCTAACCGTGGAGCTGTTTTTT. This encodes CSASPGELTVELFF.

The rearrangement links TRBV7-6 to TRBJ1-1; D ambiguous. CDR3 length: 14 amino acids. CDR1 is SGHVS, CDR2 FNYEAQ, per germline. V was cut by 1 base and J by 4 bases, with 10 bases left in between. The CDR3 sequence is CASSLGGLGTEAFF. In DNA form, the CDR3 reads TGTGCCAGCAGCTTAGGAGGGTTGGGCACTGAAGCTTTCTTT.

The sample holds a few counts of this clonotype. V and J are TRBV11-2 and TRBJ2-1; 7 positions agree with TRBD1. Trimming at V came to 5 bases and at J to 11 bases, leaving 6 bases not matched to a gene. Germline values: CDR1 SGHAT, CDR2 FQNNGV. CDR3 length equals 12 residues. CDR3 sequence: CASSHGQDKQFF. As DNA, the CDR3 is TGTGCCAGCAGCCACGGACAGGATAAGCAGTTCTTC. The entire variable domain, with the rest obtained from reference TRBV11-2 and TRBJ2-1, is as follows: EAGVAQSPRYKIIEKRQSVAFWCNPISGHATLYWYQQILGQGPKLLIQFQNNGVVDDSQLPKDRFSAERLKGVDSTLKIQPAKLEDSAVYLCASSHGQDKQFFGPGTRLTVL.

This clonotype was observed many times. The V gene is TRBV12-3 or TRBV12-4, the J gene TRBJ2-3; D is unclear. The CDR3 loop spans 14 amino acids. V was shortened by 6 bases and J by 1 base, with 11 bases between the two germline ends. CDR3 residues: CASSQTRRTDTQYF. CDR3 coding DNA: TGTGCCAGCAGCCAGACTCGGCGCACAGATACGCAGTATTTT.

This rearrangement joins TRBV20-1 to TRBJ1-1; TRBD1 is a possible D gene (5 bases). V dropped 2 bases and J dropped 8 bases, with 9 bases sitting between them. This CDR3 region has 11 residues. Germline V gene data show CDR1 as DFQATT and CDR2 as SNEGSKA (reference sequence). The CDR3 region is CSARRQKEAFF. CDR3 nucleotides: TGCAGTGCTAGAAGACAGAAGGAAGCTTTCTTT.

V and J are TRBV6-5 and TRBJ2-5; tentative D call: TRBD2 (5 bases). V was trimmed by 6 bases and J by 1 base, leaving 18 bases between them. Germline loops: CDR1 MNHEY, CDR2 SVGAGI. The CDR3 length is 16 residues. The CDR3 nucleotides are TGTGCCAGCAGCCTTGGCGATTGGACTCGCCAAGAGACCCAGTACTTC. Translating gives CASSLGDWTRQETQYF.

This clonotype was detected many times. The chain combines TRBV6-1 with TRBJ1-1, with 7 positions matching TRBD1. Losses at the gene ends were 9 bases for V and 6 bases for J; bases not matched to a gene: 10. Looked up from germline, CDR1 is MNHNS and CDR2 is SASEGT. This CDR3 has 13 residues. As DNA, the CDR3 is TGTGCCAGTGCGACAGGGATCTTGGCTGAAGCTTTCTTT. It codes for CASATGILAEAFF.

This sequence joins TRBV30 and TRBJ2-7; 7 bases agree with TRBD1. Per germline, CDR1 GTSNPN and CDR2 SVGIG (reference sequence). The CDR3 has 13 residues. The ends lost 4 bases at V and 9 bases at J; junction bases unmatched: 12. The CDR3 spells CAWTRDFGQAQYV. CDR3 in DNA: TGTGCCTGGACAAGAGATTTCGGACAGGCGCAGTACGTC.

This clonotype has more than one count but fewer than ten. The CDR3 coding sequence is TGTGCCAGCAGTTTAAACAGGGCGAATAACTATGGCTACACCTTC. Translated, it gives CASSLNRANNYGYTF. V and J are TRBV12-3 or TRBV12-4 and TRBJ1-2, with a possible D match to TRBD1 (6 bases). The CDR3 is made up of 15 amino acids. V gave up 2 bases and J gave up 1 base, with 11 bases separating them.

The table lists this clonotype with a few counts. V usage is TRBV5-1 and J usage is TRBJ2-3; D call uncertain. V was trimmed by 0 bases and J by 2 bases, leaving 10 bases between them. The CDR3 totals 15 residues. Germline lookup yields CDR1 SGHRS and CDR2 YFSETQ. CDR3 protein: CASSLATGYTDTQYF. The CDR3 DNA follows: TGCGCCAGCAGCTTGGCCACGGGTTACACAGATACGCAGTATTTT.